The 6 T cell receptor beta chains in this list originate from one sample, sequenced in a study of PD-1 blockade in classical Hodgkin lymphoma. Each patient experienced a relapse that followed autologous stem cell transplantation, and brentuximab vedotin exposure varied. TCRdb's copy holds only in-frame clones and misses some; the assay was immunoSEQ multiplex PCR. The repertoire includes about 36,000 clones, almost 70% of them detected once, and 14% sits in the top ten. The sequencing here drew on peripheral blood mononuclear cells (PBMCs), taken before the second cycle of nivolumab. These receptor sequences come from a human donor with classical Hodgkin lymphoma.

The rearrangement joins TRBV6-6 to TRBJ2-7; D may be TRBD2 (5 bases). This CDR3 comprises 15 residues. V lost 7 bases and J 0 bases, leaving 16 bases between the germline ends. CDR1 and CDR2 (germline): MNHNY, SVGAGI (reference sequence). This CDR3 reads CASINAGSSSYEQYF. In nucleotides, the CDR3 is TGTGCCAGCATCAACGCGGGTTCAAGCTCCTACGAGCAGTACTTC.

CDR3 nucleotides: TGTGCCAGCAGTTTCGGGGGCAGGGGGCACAGGAAAGAGACCCAGTACTTC. Protein sequence: CASSFGGRGHRKETQYF. The chain uses TRBV28 and TRBJ2-5; 8 bases are a match to TRBD1. CDR3 size: 17 residues. Per the germline V gene, CDR1 is MDHEN and CDR2 is SYDVKM. J gave up 3 bases and V 3 bases, and 12 bases lay outside the gene matches.

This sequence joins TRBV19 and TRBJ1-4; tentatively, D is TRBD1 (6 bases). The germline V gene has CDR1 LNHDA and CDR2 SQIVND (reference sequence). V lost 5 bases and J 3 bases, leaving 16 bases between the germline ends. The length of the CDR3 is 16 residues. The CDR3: CASSVGALASNEKLFF. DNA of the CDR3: TGTGCCAGTAGTGTGGGGGCGCTCGCTTCTAATGAAAAACTGTTTTTT.

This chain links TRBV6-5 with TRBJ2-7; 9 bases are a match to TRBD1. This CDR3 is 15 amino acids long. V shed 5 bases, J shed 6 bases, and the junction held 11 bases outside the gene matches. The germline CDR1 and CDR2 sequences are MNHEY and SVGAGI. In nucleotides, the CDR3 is TGTGCCAGCAGTAACCCCGGGACAGGGTTTCTCGAGCAGTACTTC. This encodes CASSNPGTGFLEQYF.

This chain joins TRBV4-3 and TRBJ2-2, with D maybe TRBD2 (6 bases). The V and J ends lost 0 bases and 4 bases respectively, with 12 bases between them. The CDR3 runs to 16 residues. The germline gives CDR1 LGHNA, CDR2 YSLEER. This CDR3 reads CASSQDLGGSTGELFF. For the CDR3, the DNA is TGCGCCAGCAGCCAAGATTTGGGGGGTAGCACCGGGGAGCTGTTTTTT.

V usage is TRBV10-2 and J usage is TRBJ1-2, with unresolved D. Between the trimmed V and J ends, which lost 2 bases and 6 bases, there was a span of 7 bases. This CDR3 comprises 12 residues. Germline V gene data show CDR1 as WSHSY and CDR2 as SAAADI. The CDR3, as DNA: TGCGCCAGCAGTGAGGGACTGAATGGCTACACCTTC. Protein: CASSEGLNGYTF.